A selection of T cell receptor beta chains follows, all from one sample in a study of cytotoxic CD8 clonotypes in ibrutinib-treated CLL. Generated by immunoSEQ multiplex PCR, the TCRdb table keeps only in-frame clones and is missing some. The sample lists around 15,000 clones, 65% to 70% occurring once. This sample comprised PBMCs, obtained before ibrutinib treatment. These receptors were collected from a human donor with chronic lymphocytic leukemia. Each CDR3 is given with its conserved first and last residue. Fields, in order: V gene, clone size, J gene, CDR3 protein. Size tells how often a clone was seen (once, few, many) or the class of an expanded clone, and some rows leave it out.

>TRBV27|NA|TRBJ2-1
CASSLSDPRHSYNEQFF
>TRBV2|NA|TRBJ2-5
CASSELVEETQYF
>TRBV5-1|NA|TRBJ2-5
CASSLVGGRETQYF
>TRBV5-1|NA|TRBJ2-7
CASSLEGSYEQYF
>TRBV6-6|NA|TRBJ2-1
CASSYSTNEQFF
>TRBV6-4|NA|TRBJ1-4
CASSDSEQGKEKLFF
>TRBV19|NA|TRBJ1-2
CASSTTGTGSLYGYTF
>TRBV5-8|NA|TRBJ2-7
CASRYATDRSSYEQYF
>TRBV2|NA|TRBJ2-3
CASSDQGRVTDTQYF
>TRBV11-2|NA|TRBJ1-4
CASSLGPRDTYSEGEKLFF
>TRBV25-1|once|TRBJ2-7
CASSIGQVREQYF
>TRBV5-1|NA|TRBJ1-5
CASSVTADQPQHF
>TRBV27|NA|TRBJ2-7
CASSLSGRRSSYEQYF
>TRBV19|NA|TRBJ2-6
CASSNAGSGANVLTF
>TRBV27|NA|TRBJ1-1
CASSLGGWGTEAFF
>TRBV19|NA|TRBJ2-1
CASALRHESSYNEQFF
>TRBV7-9|NA|TRBJ1-6
CASSLDPISPLHF
>TRBV5-1|few|TRBJ2-1
CASSLETSGGQQFF
>TRBV29-1|NA|TRBJ2-1
CSARVLNEQFF
>TRBV2|NA|TRBJ1-5
CASNRQDQPQHF
>TRBV10-3|NA|TRBJ2-7
CAISMLSTGNSYEQYF
>TRBV5-1|NA|TRBJ2-1
CASSLVPRAGGHEQFF
>TRBV16|NA|TRBJ2-7
CASSPDSGPVGQYF
>TRBV5-1|NA|TRBJ2-1
CASSFGDSYNEQFF
>TRBV5-8|NA|TRBJ2-7
CASSLTGTYEQYF
>TRBV25-1|NA|TRBJ1-2
CASSQDSEGYTF
>TRBV27|NA|TRBJ1-4
CASESGSFNEKLFF
>TRBV7-2|NA|TRBJ2-3
CASSSGSGGATDTQYF
>TRBV27|NA|TRBJ2-5
CASSLSMGGIDETQYF
>TRBV6-5|NA|TRBJ1-5
CASSSTGTYSNQPQHF
>TRBV7-2|NA|TRBJ2-1
CASSLSWGEQFF
>TRBV5-8|NA|TRBJ2-5
CASSLLSTGSETQYF